The sample holds many counts of the clone carrying this TCR beta chain. This sample was included in a study of T-cell reconstitution after alpha-beta-depleted transplantation in children. TCRbeta library construction was performed incorporating unique molecular identifiers. MiXCR, applied by TCRdb to the PCR reads, yields one record per CDR3 protein. The repertoire consists of a few hundred thousand distinct CDR3 sequences, with 9.7% occurring once and the leading ten covering less than 6%. The sequenced sample was PBMCs from the stem cell graft donor, obtained from the stem cell graft. This receptor was identified in a human donor who donated a stem cell graft to a child with SCID.

The DNA for the CDR3 is TGCAGTGCTAGAGATCGGGGAACCCAAGCCAAAAACATTCAGTACTTC. Translating gives CSARDRGTQAKNIQYF. This sequence joins TRBV20-1 and TRBJ2-4, with D maybe TRBD2 (5 bases). V lost 0 bases to trimming and J lost 0 bases, with 12 bases between them. Per germline, CDR1 DFQATT and CDR2 SNEGSKA (reference sequence). The length of the CDR3 is 16 residues.